The clone carrying this T cell receptor (beta chain) has a single count. V shed 1 base and J shed 1 base, with 4 bases lying between them. Germline loops: CDR1 LGHDT, CDR2 YNNKEL (reference sequence). The CDR3 runs to 14 residues. This sample stems from a study of blood T cell repertoires in COVID-19. Study context: The United States, Italy and Spain supplied acute and convalescent COVID-19 samples.

How the authors handled the data: Quantification of nucleated cells was approximated via reference gene primer amplification. Libraries were prepared by immunoSEQ multiplex PCR; TCRdb keeps only in-frame clonotypes and omits some of them. Clonal size and the V and J genes are those of that table, whereas D and trimming came from the DNA. The profile shows around 120,000 clones, around four fifths of them singletons. Input material: peripheral blood. The origin of this receptor is a human donor in a cohort sampled during active COVID-19. The chain recombines TRBV3-1 (or the pseudogene TRBV3-2) with TRBJ2-2, with D unclear. For the CDR3, the DNA is TGTGCCAGCAGCCAAGTGCGGAACACCGGGGAGCTGTTTTTT. It specifies CASSQVRNTGELFF.